Listed here is a single T cell receptor (beta chain). The antigen is unknown. This specimen belongs to a study of identical twins. Findings and caveats of the study: Sequences that were out-of-frame, alpha and twin-shared displayed an excess of low generation probability.

TCRdb itself ran the 5' RACE reads through MiXCR, one entry per CDR3 protein. Among hundreds of thousands of distinct CDR3 sequences, roughly 12% were seen once, and the ten largest hold 1.5% to 2%. This CDR3 has 15 amino acids. The trim removed 4 bases at V and 9 bases at J, leaving 8 bases unmatched. The germline V gene encodes CDR1 SGHTA and CDR2 FQGNSA. The same sample was also studied in work on yellow fever vaccine responses in identical twins.

The receptor was isolated from a woman younger than 30 in good health. The rearrangement joins TRBV7-2 to TRBJ2-1; 11 bases line up with TRBD2. Sample: PBMCs. The CDR3: CASSSIAGGPVEQFF. CDR3 nucleotides: TGTGCCAGCAGCTCAATAGCGGGGGGGCCGGTTGAGCAGTTCTTC.